Shown below are 9 T cell receptor beta chains from a single sample sequenced in a study of cytomegalovirus exposure and HLA in healthy donors. Vbeta (60) and Jbeta (13) primers were used in the PCR. The data were produced by immunoSEQ multiplex PCR, yet TCRdb's version contains in-frame clones alone and is incomplete. The repertoire holds around 140,000 clones, with over 65% as singletons. Sequenced input: PBMCs. All receptors come from a male donor in good health and CMV-seronegative.

This clone was counted a single time. This rearrangement joins TRBV6-5 to TRBJ2-7; 10 bases line up with TRBD2. Germline-derived CDR1 and CDR2 are MNHEY and SVGAGI. The CDR3 sequence is 16 residues long. V was clipped by 0 bases and J by 2 bases; unmatched bases: 4. CDR3 nucleotides: TGTGCCAGCAGTTACTCGAGAACTAGCGGGACCTACGAGCAGTACTTC. Its translation: CASSYSRTSGTYEQYF.

The V and J genes are TRBV10-3 and TRBJ2-7; tentative D call: TRBD2 (6 bases). Trimming shortened V by 2 bases and J by 3 bases, and 11 bases separated the two germline ends. Germline V gives CDR1 ENHRY, CDR2 SYGVKD. The CDR3 extends over 14 amino acids. The CDR3 is CAISEKGLLYEQYF. The CDR3 DNA reads as TGTGCCATCAGTGAGAAGGGACTCCTCTACGAGCAGTACTTC.

The J gene is TRBJ1-2, the V gene TRBV7-9; a possible D gene is TRBD1 (6 bases). Deletions cut 2 bases from V and 2 bases from J, with 9 bases between. In germline, CDR1 is SEHNR, CDR2 FQNEAQ (reference sequence). The CDR3 contains 14 residues. The CDR3 DNA reads TGTGCCAGCAGCTTAACAGGGTCGAACTATGGCTACACCTTC. Protein product: CASSLTGSNYGYTF. Supplemented by reference TRBV7-9 and TRBJ1-2, the full variable domain reads DTGVSQNPRHKITKRGQNVTFRCDPISEHNRLYWYRQTLGQGPEFLTYFQNEAQLEKSRLLSDRFSAERPKGSFSTLEIQRTEQGDSAMYLCASSLTGSNYGYTFGSGTRLTVV.

The chain couples TRBV5-5 to TRBJ1-2; 8 positions agree with TRBD1. Trimming removed 4 bases from V and 3 bases from J; junction bases left unmatched: 5. The CDR3 spans 14 residues. The germline CDR1 and CDR2 sequences are SGHKS and YYEKEE (reference sequence). The CDR3 sequence is CASSDDRGDYGYTF. Written as DNA, the CDR3 is TGTGCCAGCAGCGACGACAGGGGCGACTATGGCTACACCTTC.

V usage is TRBV19 and J usage is TRBJ2-1; 9 positions agree with TRBD2. CDR1 and CDR2 from the germline V gene are LNHDA and SQIVND (reference sequence). The CDR3 length is 15 residues. V shed 5 bases, J shed 4 bases, and the junction held 6 bases outside the gene matches. The CDR3 region has the DNA TGTGCCAGTAGTTTCGCGGGAGGGGGTTACAATGAGCAGTTCTTC. The encoded protein is CASSFAGGGYNEQFF.

The chain has TRBV5-1 and TRBJ1-2; D unresolved. The CDR3 consists of 13 residues. Trimming stripped 2 bases from V and 2 bases from J, with 7 bases between. CDR1 is SGHRS and CDR2 is YFSETQ in the germline V gene. The CDR3 is CASSFAENYGYTF. The CDR3 region has the DNA TGCGCCAGCAGCTTCGCAGAAAACTATGGCTACACCTTC.

Points on this clone: One end of the junction does not line up with germline, which may come from a read error. The chain links TRBV7-9 to TRBJ2-7, with 11 bases identical to TRBD2. CDR1 and CDR2 (germline): SEHNR, FQNEAQ (reference sequence). This CDR3 has 17 residues. The CDR3 bases are TGTTCCAGCAGCTATCGGACTAGCGGGTTACCCGACTACGAGCAGTACTTC. As protein: CSSSYRTSGLPDYEQYF.

DNA of the CDR3: TGTGCCAGCTCAGAGTCAGGGGGCCTTCAGCCCCAGCATTTT. It translates to CASSESGGLQPQHF. The chain has TRBV18 and TRBJ1-5, with TRBD1 identical over 8 bases. This CDR3 has 14 residues. With 5 bases clipped from V and 6 bases from J, the junction kept 6 bases outside the gene matches. The V gene's germline CDR1 is KGHSH and CDR2 LQKENI.

In DNA, the CDR3 is TGTGCCAGCAGCCCCAGCACAGGGCCCTCTGAAGCTTTCTTT. Translation: CASSPSTGPSEAFF. The chain links TRBV11-1 to TRBJ1-1; perhaps TRBD1 as D (6 bases). This CDR3 has 14 amino acids. Germline CDR1 is SGHAT and CDR2 is FQDESV (reference sequence). V was clipped by 5 bases and J by 6 bases, with 16 bases between them.